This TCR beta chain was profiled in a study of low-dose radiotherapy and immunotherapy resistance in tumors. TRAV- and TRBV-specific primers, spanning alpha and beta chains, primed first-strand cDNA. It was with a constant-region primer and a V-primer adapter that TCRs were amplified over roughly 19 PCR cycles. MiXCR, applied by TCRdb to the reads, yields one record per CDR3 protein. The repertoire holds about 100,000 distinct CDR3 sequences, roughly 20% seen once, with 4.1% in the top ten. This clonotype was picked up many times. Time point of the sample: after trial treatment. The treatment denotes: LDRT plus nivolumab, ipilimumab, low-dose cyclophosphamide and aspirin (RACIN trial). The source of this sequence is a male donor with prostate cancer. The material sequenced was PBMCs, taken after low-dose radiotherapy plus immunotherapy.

The CDR3 bases are TGCGCCAGCAGTGGACAGGGGAAGCAGTTCTTC. Its protein is CASSGQGKQFF. The gene calls are TRBV10-1 and TRBJ2-1, with 8 positions matching TRBD1. The junction had 1 base not matched to a gene; V was cut back by 4 bases and J by 11 bases. The CDR3 has 11 residues. Germline V gene sequence: CDR1 WNHNN, CDR2 SYGVQD (reference sequence).